What follows describes a single T cell receptor beta chain. This clonotype was detected a few times. Its specific antigen is unknown. No quality values exist for individual bases; no much larger clone is one base distant. Reading the germline V gene gives CDR1 SGHTA and CDR2 FQGNSA. Trimming costs V 4 bases and J 1 base, and their ends lie 11 bases apart. CDR3 length: 15 amino acids, cysteine to phenylalanine. The read is trimmed to its CDR3 DNA, 45 bases read in frame from base 1. The record originates from a study of early T cells in non-severe SARS-CoV-2 infection (dated by TCRdb to the early 2020s). A note on the overall study: TCR sequencing used bulk RNA from unsorted whole blood, so alpha and beta chains could not be paired. Broader findings and caveats from the paper: Matching against VDJdb was skewed toward anti-spike CD8 responses, likely underestimated virus-specific expansions, and missed private and CD4 specificities.

A case-control design nested within a healthcare worker cohort in London, UK, was used, with weekly nasopharyngeal swab PCR tests and blood sampling performed. Healthcare workers were recruited during the week of the UK lockdown, between 23 and 31 March 2020, and followed weekly for up to about 15 weeks. Library preparation used 5' RACE. Sequenced using a NextSeq 500. To correct for sequencing error and PCR bias, the TCR library protocol tagged individual cDNA molecules with unique molecular identifiers. Both TCR alpha and beta chains were sequenced, and tight co-correlation was observed between alpha and beta sequence abundances in each sample. The authors processed their data as follows. Decombinator V4 was used to annotate TCR sequences for V gene, J gene and CDR3. Expanded TCRs were defined as changing significantly between any two time points under a Poisson model with p below 0.0001. TCR abundances were normalised to the total number of TCRs sequenced per sample and expressed as counts per million. TRAV1-2 paired with TRAJ12, TRAJ20 or TRAJ33 defined MAIT TCRs, while TRAV10 paired with TRAJ18 defined iNKT TCRs. VDJdb, accessed on 1 November 2021, was searched for TCRs annotated for CMV, EBV and SARS-CoV-2, and TCRs annotated for more than one antigen were excluded. TCRdb reanalyzed the raw reads on its own, using fastp at Q25 for trimming and MiXCR for clone calling, and kept in-frame beta chains. Rows matching on CDR3 protein sequence are summarized as one entry with the most common DNA and genes. These V and J calls rely on TCRdb rather than the paper's analysis. For this sample there are more than 65,000 distinct CDR3 sequences; 3.5% to 6% appear just once. Jointly, the top ten make up 3% to 4.5% of the sample.

The input for sequencing was whole blood, taken at baseline. The rearranged chain carries TRBV7-2 and TRBJ2-4, with a weak D call of TRBD1 (6 bases match). This receptor was taken from an adult who was a healthcare worker with PCR-confirmed SARS-CoV-2 infection or an uninfected control (not recorded which). The donor label of this sample is uncertain. The DNA sequence is as follows: TGTGCCAGCAGCTGGCAGGGGACGGCCAAAAACATTCAGTACTTC. This yields the protein CASSWQGTAKNIQYF.